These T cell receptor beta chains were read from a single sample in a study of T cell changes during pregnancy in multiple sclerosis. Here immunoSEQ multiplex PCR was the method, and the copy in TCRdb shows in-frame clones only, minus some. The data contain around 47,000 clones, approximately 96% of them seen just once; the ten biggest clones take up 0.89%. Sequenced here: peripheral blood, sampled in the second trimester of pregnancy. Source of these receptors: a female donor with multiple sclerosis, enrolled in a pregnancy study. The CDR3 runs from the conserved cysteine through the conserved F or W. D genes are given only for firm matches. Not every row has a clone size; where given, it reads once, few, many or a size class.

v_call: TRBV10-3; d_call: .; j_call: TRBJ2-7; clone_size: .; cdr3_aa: CATRGFWSSYEQYF; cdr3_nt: TGTGCCACAAGGGGTTTCTGGAGCTCCTACGAGCAGTACTTC
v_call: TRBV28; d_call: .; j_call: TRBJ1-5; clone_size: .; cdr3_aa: CASRRETDSNQPQHF; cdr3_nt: TGTGCCAGCAGGCGAGAGACAGATAGCAATCAGCCCCAGCATTTT
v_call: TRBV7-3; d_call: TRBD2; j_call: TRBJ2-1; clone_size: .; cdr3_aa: CASSLMGLAGGSYNEQFF; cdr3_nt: TGTGCCAGCAGCTTAATGGGACTAGCGGGAGGTTCCTACAATGAGCAGTTCTTC
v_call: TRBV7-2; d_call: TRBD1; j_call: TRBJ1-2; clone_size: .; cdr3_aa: CASSPYLTGGDGYTF; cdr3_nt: TGTGCCAGCAGCCCATACCTGACAGGGGGCGATGGCTACACCTTC
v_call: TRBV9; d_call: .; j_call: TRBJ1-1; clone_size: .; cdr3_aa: CASSVDGNEAFF; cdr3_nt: TGTGCCAGCAGCGTAGACGGTAATGAAGCTTTCTTT
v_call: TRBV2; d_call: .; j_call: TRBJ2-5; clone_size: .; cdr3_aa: CASRPTGGETQYF; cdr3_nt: TGTGCCAGCAGACCGACAGGAGGAGAGACCCAGTACTTC
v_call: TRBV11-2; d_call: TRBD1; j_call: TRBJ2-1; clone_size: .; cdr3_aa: CASSVGQGALNEQFF; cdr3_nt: TGTGCCAGCAGCGTTGGACAGGGGGCTTTGAATGAGCAGTTCTTC
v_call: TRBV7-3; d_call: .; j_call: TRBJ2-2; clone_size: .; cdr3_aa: CASSRPGRPGELFF; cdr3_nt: TGTGCCAGCAGCCGCCCTGGGAGACCCGGGGAGCTGTTTTTT
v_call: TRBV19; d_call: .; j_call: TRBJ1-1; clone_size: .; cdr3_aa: CASSDTGYTEAFF; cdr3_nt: TGTGCCAGTAGCGACACAGGGTACACTGAAGCTTTCTTT
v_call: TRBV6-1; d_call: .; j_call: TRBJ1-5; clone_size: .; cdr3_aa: CASYITPLEVHF; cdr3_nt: TGTGCCAGCTATATAACACCCCTCGAAGTCCATTTT
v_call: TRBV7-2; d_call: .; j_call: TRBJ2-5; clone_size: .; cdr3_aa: CASSSGETQYF; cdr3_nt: TGTGCCAGCAGCTCCGGGGAGACCCAGTACTTC
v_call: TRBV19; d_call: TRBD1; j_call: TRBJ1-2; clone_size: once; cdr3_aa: CASSSPGQGPNGYTF; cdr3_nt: TGTGCCAGTAGTTCGCCGGGACAGGGGCCGAATGGCTACACCTTC
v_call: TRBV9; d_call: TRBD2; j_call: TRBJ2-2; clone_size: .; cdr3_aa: CASSVGLAGLTGELFF; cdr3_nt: TGTGCCAGCAGCGTAGGACTAGCGGGACTCACCGGGGAGCTGTTTTTT